This TCR beta chain was identified in a study of neoadjuvant anti-PD-1 for oral cavity cancer (dated by TCRdb to the early 2020s). As for the study more broadly: Patients mostly received three to four biweekly doses of nivolumab at 3 mg/kg before curative-intent surgical resection. Patients with complete response, partial response or stable disease by RECIST 1.1 were defined as responders, whereas patients with progression were defined as non-responders. There were more than 10 patients in the parent correlative cohort, and the response rate was about 36%. Patients who did not progress were given a fourth nivolumab dose at about day 43 and had definitive surgical resection on days 50-56.

On this clone itself: No cognate antigen has been identified for it. No much larger clone exists at a distance of one base, and base qualities are not known.

The CDR3 holds 13 amino acids from the cysteine to the phenylalanine. The read is trimmed to its CDR3 DNA, 39 bases read in frame from base 1. Between the V and J ends, shortened by 3 bases and 11 bases respectively, the junction contains 16 bases. The CDR1 and CDR2 encoded by the germline V gene are MDHEN and SYDVKM. General study outcomes and caveats: A higher pretreatment blood Treg/Th17 ratio correlated with both higher pretreatment blood TCRbeta clonality and lower post-treatment tumor TCRbeta clonality. Only a few patients per response group were included in the TCR analyses, and larger cohorts for validation were called for by the authors. Greater tumor shrinkage correlated with larger post-treatment sizes of preexisting intratumoral clones, which suggests that expansion of preexisting clones contributed to response.

In light of the paper, this sample's time point label describes: after neoadjuvant nivolumab, at surgical resection. The patients had newly diagnosed stage II-IVA oral cavity squamous cell carcinoma and had not received any prior systemic or radiation treatment. The cohort was composed of patients with HPV-negative, locally advanced oral cavity squamous cell carcinoma. The samples were drawn from a longitudinal correlative study tied to a single-arm phase II trial testing neoadjuvant nivolumab in oral cavity squamous cell carcinoma. Subject-matched pre- and post-treatment PBMCs and tumors from three responders and three non-responders were subjected to genomic DNA-based TCRbeta sequencing. The Maxwell RSC DNA from Tissue kit was used to isolate genomic DNA from tumor tissue. For survey sequencing of tumor libraries, mostly approximately 4.5 ug of input genomic DNA was used, and two replicates were run per sample. TCRbeta libraries were prepared with the immunoSEQ hsTCRbeta kit according to the manufacturer's instructions. Sequencing of the completed libraries took place using an Illumina NovaSeq 6000 S4 flow cell after they had been pooled to around 3 nM. The published analysis was carried out like this. The immunoSEQ Analyzer was used for raw data preprocessing and quality control. The analysis was limited to productive rearrangements, and each clonotype was defined by a unique CDR3 amino acid sequence. Using the R package tcR, the researchers computed the Gini-Simpson index as their estimate of repertoire clonality. Student's t test was used to compare Gini indices, while Pearson correlation assessed associations with tumor size change. TCRdb stores this immuneACCESS table with in-frame sequences only. Part of the clones is absent; in the studies checked, under half of the shortfall reflects unresolved V genes, and no reason is known for the rest. V, J and clone size are those of that table, while D and trimming were read from the DNA. A total of 37,000 or so clones appear in this sample, roughly 35% of them only once. The ten largest clonotypes hold roughly 15% of the sample.

The receptor comes from a person between 35 and 79 years old with oral cavity squamous cell carcinoma. This receptor chain uses TRBV28 and TRBJ1-1, with TRBD1 as a weak D call on 5 bases. Material: tumor tissue, obtained after nivolumab (anti-PD-1) treatment. The encoded CDR3 is CASSLKQALVAFF. The nucleotide sequence is given as TGTGCCAGCAGTTTGAAACAGGCGCTCGTGGCTTTCTTT. Where the CDR3 stops, the reference TRBV28 and TRBJ1-1 genes take over; the full variable domain is DVKVTQSSRYLVKRTGEKVFLECVQDMDHENMFWYRQDPGLGLRLIYFSYDVKMKEKGDIPEGYSVSREKKERFSLILESASTNQTSMYLCASSLKQALVAFFGQGTRLTVV.